These 25 T cell receptor beta chains were sequenced from one sample in a study of blood T cell repertoires in COVID-19. This table comes from immunoSEQ multiplex PCR, and its TCRdb copy is limited to in-frame clones, with some not included. The sample yields tens of thousands of clones, approximately 85% seen once. The material sequenced was peripheral blood. Receptor source: a human donor in a cohort sampled during active COVID-19.

The V call is TRBV6-1, the J call TRBJ2-3, with 9 bases aligning to TRBD1. Germline loops: CDR1 MNHNS, CDR2 SASEGT. With 0 bases clipped from V and 0 bases from J, the junction kept 13 bases outside the gene matches. CDR3 size: 20 residues. DNA of the CDR3: TGTGCCAGCAGTGAAGCGCGGGACGCCTCGGACAGGGGAAGCACAGATACGCAGTATTTT. Protein product: CASSEARDASDRGSTDTQYF.

The chain uses TRBV30 and TRBJ1-5, with D unclear. V dropped 3 bases and J dropped 1 base, with 16 bases sitting between them. The CDR3 is 16 residues long. Germline V gives CDR1 GTSNPN, CDR2 SVGIG (reference sequence). CDR3: CAWSRRSPGSNQPQHF. The CDR3 bases are TGTGCCTGGAGCCGTAGATCGCCCGGGAGCAATCAGCCCCAGCATTTT.

This clone was detected a few times. This sequence joins TRBV10-3 and TRBJ2-6; D not resolved. Trimming took off 6 bases at V and 0 bases at J, with 6 bases between the two ends. CDR1 and CDR2 (germline): ENHRY, SYGVKD. The CDR3 has 14 amino acids. DNA for the CDR3: TGTGCCATCAGGCCTAGCTCTGGGGCCAACGTCCTGACTTTC. Translating it yields CAIRPSSGANVLTF.

This rearrangement joins TRBV27 to TRBJ2-7; possibly TRBD1 for D (5 bases). Germline V gives CDR1 MNHEY, CDR2 SMNVEV (reference sequence). The CDR3 loop spans 13 amino acids. V was shortened by 3 bases and J by 4 bases, with 10 bases between the two germline ends. The CDR3 sequence: CASSLFRAYEQYF. CDR3 coding DNA: TGTGCCAGCAGTTTGTTCAGGGCTTACGAGCAGTACTTC.

J is TRBJ2-3 and V is TRBV7-9; 9 bases match TRBD1. V shed 5 bases and J 0 bases; nucleotides not matched to a gene: 6. CDR1 and CDR2 from the germline V gene are SEHNR and FQNEAQ (reference sequence). There are 16 residues in the CDR3. CDR3 protein: CASSRRTGVSTDTQYF. The CDR3 coding sequence is TGTGCCAGCAGCCGACGGACAGGGGTCAGCACAGATACGCAGTATTTT.

This clone was seen just once. The rearrangement uses TRBV7-2 and TRBJ2-1, with D tentatively TRBD1 (6 bases). Per germline, CDR1 SGHTA and CDR2 FQGNSA. The V gene lost 0 bases and the J gene lost 7 bases, with 10 bases spanning the gap. The CDR3 covers 14 residues. The CDR3 spells CASSLAGTTNEQFF. CDR3 nucleotide sequence: TGTGCCAGCAGCTTAGCTGGGACAACTAATGAGCAGTTCTTC.

The chain couples TRBV29-1 to TRBJ2-3; 12 positions agree with TRBD2. Unmatched junction bases numbered 6, after V lost 8 bases and J lost 3 bases. The CDR3 sequence is 14 residues long. Germline V CDR1 and CDR2: SQVTM, ANQGSEA. CDR3 coding DNA: TGCAGCATGGAGACTAGCGGGAGTACAGATACGCAGTATTTT. Amino acids: CSMETSGSTDTQYF.

The chain employs TRBV27 and TRBJ2-7, with TRBD1 identical over 9 bases. With V trimmed by 6 bases and J by 0 bases, 3 bases remained unmatched. CDR1 and CDR2 from the germline V gene are MNHEY and SMNVEV (reference sequence). The CDR3 covers 14 residues. The CDR3 region has the DNA TGTGCCAGCAGCCTGGACAGGGGCTCCTACGAGCAGTACTTC. This codes for CASSLDRGSYEQYF.

The V call is TRBV3-1 (or the pseudogene TRBV3-2), the J call TRBJ2-7; D is perhaps TRBD2 (5 bases). This CDR3 spans 14 amino acids. Trimming pared 4 bases from V and 3 bases from J, leaving 13 bases between. Germline V gene data show CDR1 as LGHDT and CDR2 as YNNKEL (reference sequence). CDR3 bases: TGTGCCAGCAGCCCGCTTGGGAGTAACTACGAGCAGTACTTC. Translation: CASSPLGSNYEQYF.

The CDR3 DNA reads TGTGCCAGTAGTATCCCCCGAGGCCGGGACTATGGCTACACCTTC. It is translated as CASSIPRGRDYGYTF. The rearrangement links TRBV19 to TRBJ1-2; D uncertain. Per the germline V gene, CDR1 is LNHDA and CDR2 is SQIVND (reference sequence). There are 15 residues in the CDR3. V gave up 3 bases and J gave up 3 bases, with 14 bases separating them.

The rearrangement uses TRBV4-2 and TRBJ2-7; D is ambiguous. This CDR3 has 11 residues. CDR1 LGHNA and CDR2 YNFKEQ come from the germline V gene. V was pared by 2 bases and J by 6 bases, with 5 bases between. The CDR3 spells CASSQPGEQYF. In nucleotides, the CDR3 is TGTGCCAGCAGCCAACCGGGCGAGCAGTACTTC.

This rearrangement joins TRBV14 to TRBJ1-6; tentatively, D is TRBD1 (5 bases). Trimming left V 4 bases short and J 9 bases short, with 19 bases between. Germline V CDR1 and CDR2: SGHDN, FVKESK. There are 16 residues in the CDR3. The CDR3 coding sequence is TGTGCCAGCAGCCGCCAGGGAGGGATGAGGCTTTCACCCCTCCACTTT. Protein sequence: CASSRQGGMRLSPLHF.

For the CDR3, the DNA is TGTGCCAGCAGCCTTGACAGGTCCGGGGAGCTGTTTTTT. Amino acids: CASSLDRSGELFF. This sequence joins TRBV28 and TRBJ2-2, with a weak D call TRBD1 (6 bases). The CDR3 runs to 13 residues. Trimming took 6 bases from V and 6 from J, leaving 11 bases between them. Germline CDR1 and CDR2: MDHEN and SYDVKM. Combining the CDR3 with reference TRBV28 and TRBJ2-2 gives the whole variable domain DVKVTQSSRYLVKRTGEKVFLECVQDMDHENMFWYRQDPGLGLRLIYFSYDVKMKEKGDIPEGYSVSREKKERFSLILESASTNQTSMYLCASSLDRSGELFFGEGSRLTVL.

J is TRBJ1-5 and V is TRBV11-3, with a possible D match to TRBD1 (5 bases). The CDR3 runs 20 residues. CDR1 and CDR2 from the germline V gene are SGHNT and YENEEA. Trimming took off 8 bases at V and 0 bases at J, with 29 bases between the two ends. The CDR3 DNA sequence: TGTGCCAGCGGACACGGGTTCCAGCTGGGTAGCACGAATAGCAATCAGCCCCAGCATTTT. This codes for CASGHGFQLGSTNSNQPQHF.

The chain has TRBV2 and TRBJ1-1, with D possibly being TRBD1 (6 bases). The ends were cut back, 2 bases at V and 1 base at J, with 11 bases in the middle. CDR1 is SNHLY, CDR2 FYNNEI, per germline. There are 15 residues in the CDR3. CDR3 region: CASSEWGPGNTEAFF. As DNA, the CDR3 is TGTGCCAGCAGTGAATGGGGGCCGGGGAACACTGAAGCTTTCTTT.

The chain combines TRBV16 with TRBJ2-7, with a possible D match to TRBD1 (6 bases). The CDR3 is 13 amino acids. CDR1 is KGHSY and CDR2 is FQNENV in the germline V gene. Trimming removed 1 base at V and 5 bases at J, with 9 bases between. The CDR3 loop is CASSQYRDNEQYF. As DNA, the CDR3 is TGTGCCAGCAGCCAATACAGGGATAACGAGCAGTACTTC.

The gene calls are TRBV7-8 and TRBJ2-2; tentative D call: TRBD1 (6 bases). The CDR3 consists of 15 residues. CDR1 SGHVS and CDR2 FQNEAQ come from the germline V gene. Trimming cost V 3 bases and J 0 bases, with 8 bases left between them. The DNA for the CDR3 is TGTGCCAGCAGCTTGGGACAAACGAACACCGGGGAGCTGTTTTTT. Protein: CASSLGQTNTGELFF.

The chain uses TRBV9 and TRBJ1-4; D is uncertain. The CDR3 is 15 residues long. CDR1 SGDLS and CDR2 YYNGEE come from the germline V gene. With 0 bases removed from V and 8 bases from J, the gap between germline ends came to 14 bases. The CDR3 DNA reads as TGTGCCAGCAGCGTAGGGCTAGGCCGAGGGGAAAAACTGTTTTTT. This encodes CASSVGLGRGEKLFF.

V is TRBV7-9 and J is TRBJ2-7, with D possibly being TRBD1 (6 bases). The CDR3 extends over 14 amino acids. V dropped 2 bases and J dropped 6 bases, with 14 bases sitting between them. Germline lookup yields CDR1 SEHNR and CDR2 FQNEAQ (reference sequence). CDR3 bases: TGTGCCAGCAGCTTACCCCGACAGGCGGCCGAGCAGTACTTC. Protein product: CASSLPRQAAEQYF.

The V and J genes are TRBV6-6 and TRBJ1-6; 8 bases agree with TRBD1. From germline, CDR1 is MNHNY and CDR2 SVGAGI (reference sequence). Trimming at V came to 4 bases and at J to 7 bases, leaving 6 bases not matched to a gene. This CDR3 region has 15 residues. This CDR3 is CASSSVDRVNSPLHF. In DNA, the CDR3 is TGTGCCAGCAGTTCCGTGGACAGGGTCAATTCACCCCTCCACTTT.

CDR3 sequence reads: CASSPDRGLVSPLHF. The CDR3 DNA is TGTGCCAGCTCACCAGACAGGGGGCTAGTATCACCCCTCCACTTT. The chain joins TRBV18 to TRBJ1-6; the match to TRBD1 covers 10 bases. Germline V lookup: CDR1 KGHSH, CDR2 LQKENI. V lost 2 bases and J lost 10; bases outside the gene matches: 5. The CDR3 extends over 15 amino acids. Drawing the rest from reference TRBV18 and TRBJ1-6, the complete variable domain is NAGVMQNPRHLVRRRGQEARLRCSPMKGHSHVYWYRQLPEEGLKFMVYLQKENIIDESGMPKERFSAEFPKEGPSILRIQQVVRGDSAAYFCASSPDRGLVSPLHFGNGTRLTVT.

This clone was recorded only once. This rearrangement joins TRBV28 to TRBJ2-7, with D uncertain. Germline V gene sequence: CDR1 MDHEN, CDR2 SYDVKM. Trimming took 5 bases from V and 5 from J, leaving 10 bases between them. This CDR3 region has 12 residues. CDR3 loop: CASSPSHNEQYF. The CDR3 region has the DNA TGTGCCAGCAGTCCCTCCCACAACGAGCAGTACTTC.

This clone was seen repeatedly, ten times or more. This rearrangement joins TRBV19 to TRBJ1-5; D is undetermined. The length of the CDR3 is 11 residues. Germline V lookup: CDR1 LNHDA, CDR2 SQIVND (reference sequence). V was clipped by 4 bases and J by 9 bases, with 7 bases between them. Here the CDR3 DNA reads TGTGCCAGTAGTACCTCCGGGCCCCAGCATTTT. Translation gives CASSTSGPQHF.

The CDR3 DNA follows: TGTGCCAGCAGCCATTCGTCAGATGAGCAGTTCTTC. It specifies CASSHSSDEQFF. This chain joins TRBV7-2 and TRBJ2-1; no clear D. With 5 bases removed from V and 8 bases from J, the gap between germline ends came to 10 bases. Germline loops: CDR1 SGHTA, CDR2 FQGNSA. This CDR3 is 12 amino acids long.

The chain employs TRBV3-1 (or the pseudogene TRBV3-2) and TRBJ2-5; 8 bases agree with TRBD1. The trim removed 6 bases at V and 5 bases at J, leaving 8 bases unmatched. The CDR3 has 14 residues. Germline values: CDR1 LGHDT, CDR2 YNNKEL (reference sequence). The CDR3 DNA reads TGTGCCAGCAGTATCGGACAGGGCAGGGAGACCCAGTACTTC. Translation: CASSIGQGRETQYF.